One sample yielded the 6 T cell receptor beta chains listed below, sequenced in a study of lymphopenia after photon versus proton radiotherapy (dated by TCRdb to about 2019). Libraries were built with the immunoSEQ multiplex PCR assay. This immuneACCESS table, as held by TCRdb, lists in-frame sequences with V and J called but not all clones. Of the missing ones, under half trace to an unresolved V gene in checked studies; the others have no known cause. The sample has 55,000 to 70,000 clones on record, approximately 86% of them singletons. About 2.3% of the sample rests with the top ten. The sequencing here drew on peripheral blood, taken from a patient treated with photon-based radiotherapy. The receptors were gathered from a man aged 35-49 years with gastric cancer.

This chain joins TRBV7-3 and TRBJ2-1; TRBD2 agrees at 10 bases. This CDR3 is built from 15 residues. Per germline, CDR1 SGHTA and CDR2 FQGTGA. V dropped 4 bases and J dropped 5; count of bases not matched to a gene: 5. The CDR3 sequence is CASSSGLAAHNEQFF. CDR3 nucleotides: TGTGCCAGCAGCTCAGGACTAGCGGCTCACAATGAGCAGTTCTTC. The complete variable domain, with remaining parts taken from reference TRBV7-3 and TRBJ2-1, reads GAGVSQTPSNKVTEKGKYVELRCDPISGHTALYWYRQSLGQGPEFLIYFQGTGAADDSGLPNDRFFAVRPEGSVSTLKIQRTERGDSAVYLCASSSGLAAHNEQFFGPGTRLTVL.

The chain uses TRBV4-2 and TRBJ2-1; 8 nucleotides agree with TRBD2. This CDR3 contains 17 residues. CDR1 and CDR2 (germline): LGHNA, YNFKEQ. After removal of 1 base from V and 2 bases from J, the junction contained 7 bases not matched to a gene. The CDR3 DNA reads TGTGCCAGCAGCCAAGGTTTAGCGGGGATCCCCTACAATGAGCAGTTCTTC. It is translated as CASSQGLAGIPYNEQFF.

The rearrangement uses TRBV6-5 and TRBJ1-2, with D uncertain. The V and J ends lost 5 bases and 4 bases respectively, with 8 bases between them. Germline loops: CDR1 MNHEY, CDR2 SVGAGI. The CDR3 is 12 residues long. The CDR3 region is CASSQRSYGYTF. In DNA, the CDR3 is TGTGCCAGCAGTCAGCGGAGCTATGGCTACACCTTC.

The chain combines TRBV5-1 with TRBJ1-1, with D uncertain. Deletions cut 1 base from V and 3 bases from J, with 7 bases between. The CDR3 is made up of 13 amino acids. CDR1 is SGHRS, CDR2 YFSETQ, per germline. The DNA for the CDR3 is TGCGCCAGCAGCTTGACAGTTTACACTGAAGCTTTCTTT. Protein: CASSLTVYTEAFF.

V is TRBV15 and J is TRBJ2-7; D is undetermined. Deletions cut 3 bases from V and 2 bases from J, with 11 bases between. Germline CDR1 and CDR2: LNHNV and YYDKDF (reference sequence). The CDR3 has 14 residues. The CDR3: CATSSFGQTYEQYF. The CDR3 coding sequence is TGTGCCACCAGCAGTTTCGGGCAAACCTACGAGCAGTACTTC.

The rearrangement uses TRBV6-1 and TRBJ2-7; 12 nucleotides match TRBD1. Germline V gene sequence: CDR1 MNHNS, CDR2 SASEGT. The CDR3 extends over 14 amino acids. J gave up 5 bases and V 2 bases, and 1 base lay outside the gene matches. The CDR3 DNA sequence: TGTGCCAGCAGTGAACGGGACAGGGGGCACGAGCAGTACTTC. As protein: CASSERDRGHEQYF.